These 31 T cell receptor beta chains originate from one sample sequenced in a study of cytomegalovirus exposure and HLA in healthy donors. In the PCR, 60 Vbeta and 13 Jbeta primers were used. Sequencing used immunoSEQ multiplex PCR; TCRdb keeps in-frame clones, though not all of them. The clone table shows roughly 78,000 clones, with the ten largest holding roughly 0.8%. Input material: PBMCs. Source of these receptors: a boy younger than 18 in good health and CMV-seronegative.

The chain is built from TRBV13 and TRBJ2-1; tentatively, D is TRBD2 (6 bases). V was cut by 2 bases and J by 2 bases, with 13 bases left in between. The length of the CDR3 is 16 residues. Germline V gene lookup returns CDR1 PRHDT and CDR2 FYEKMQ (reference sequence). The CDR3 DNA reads TGTGCCAGCAGCTTATTACTAGCTTCGACCTACAATGAGCAGTTCTTC. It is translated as CASSLLLASTYNEQFF.

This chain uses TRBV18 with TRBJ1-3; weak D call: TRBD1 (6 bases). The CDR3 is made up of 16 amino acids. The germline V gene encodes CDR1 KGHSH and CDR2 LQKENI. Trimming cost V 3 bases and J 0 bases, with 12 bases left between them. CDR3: CASSPTGGYSGNTIYF. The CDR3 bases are TGTGCCAGCTCACCGACAGGTGGCTACTCTGGAAACACCATATATTTT.

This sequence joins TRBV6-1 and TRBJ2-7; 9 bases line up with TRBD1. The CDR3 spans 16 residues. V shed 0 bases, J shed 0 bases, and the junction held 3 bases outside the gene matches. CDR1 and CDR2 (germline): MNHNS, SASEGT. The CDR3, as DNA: TGTGCCAGCAGTGAAGCGGGGGGACAGGGCTCCTACGAGCAGTACTTC. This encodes CASSEAGGQGSYEQYF.

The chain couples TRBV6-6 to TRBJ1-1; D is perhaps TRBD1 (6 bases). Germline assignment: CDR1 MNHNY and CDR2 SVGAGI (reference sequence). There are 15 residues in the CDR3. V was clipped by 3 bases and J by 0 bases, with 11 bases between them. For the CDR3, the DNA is TGTGCCAGCAGTTATGGTAGACAGGTGAACACTGAAGCTTTCTTT. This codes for CASSYGRQVNTEAFF.

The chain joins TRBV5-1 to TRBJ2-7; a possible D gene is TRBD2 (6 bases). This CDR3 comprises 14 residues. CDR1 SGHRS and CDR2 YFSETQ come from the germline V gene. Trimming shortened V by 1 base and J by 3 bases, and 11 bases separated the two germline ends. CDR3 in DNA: TGCGCCAGCAGCTTGTCCGGGGGTAGCTACGAGCAGTACTTC. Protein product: CASSLSGGSYEQYF. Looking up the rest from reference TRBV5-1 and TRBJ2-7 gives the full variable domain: KAGVTQTPRYLIKTRGQQVTLSCSPISGHRSVSWYQQTPGQGLQFLFEYFSETQRNKGNFPGRFSGRQFSNSRSEMNVSTLELGDSALYLCASSLSGGSYEQYFGPGTRLTVT.

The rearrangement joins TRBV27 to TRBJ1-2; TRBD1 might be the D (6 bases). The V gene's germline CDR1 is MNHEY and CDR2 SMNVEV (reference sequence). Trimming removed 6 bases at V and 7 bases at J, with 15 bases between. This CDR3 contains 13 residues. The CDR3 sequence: CASRRQVGSGYTF. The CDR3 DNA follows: TGTGCCAGCAGGAGACAGGTCGGTTCTGGCTACACCTTC.

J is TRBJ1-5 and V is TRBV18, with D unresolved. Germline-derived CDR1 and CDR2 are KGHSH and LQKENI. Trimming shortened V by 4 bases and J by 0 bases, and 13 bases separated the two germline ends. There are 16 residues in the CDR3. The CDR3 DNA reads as TGTGCCAGCTCACGATCCCTCCCAGATAGCAATCAGCCCCAGCATTTT. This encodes CASSRSLPDSNQPQHF.

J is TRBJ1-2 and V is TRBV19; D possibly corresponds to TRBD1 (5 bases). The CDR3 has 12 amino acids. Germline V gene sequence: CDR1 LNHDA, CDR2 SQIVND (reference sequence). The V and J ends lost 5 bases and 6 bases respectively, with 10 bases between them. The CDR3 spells CASSEGAHGYTF. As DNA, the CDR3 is TGTGCCAGTAGTGAAGGGGCGCATGGCTACACCTTC.

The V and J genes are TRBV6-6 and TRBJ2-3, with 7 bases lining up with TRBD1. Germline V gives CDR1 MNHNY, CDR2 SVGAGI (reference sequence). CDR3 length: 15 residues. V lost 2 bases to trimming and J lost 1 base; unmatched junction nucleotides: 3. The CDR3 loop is CASSYPGQGTDTQYF. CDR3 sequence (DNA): TGTGCCAGCAGTTACCCAGGACAGGGCACAGATACGCAGTATTTT.

DNA of the CDR3: TGTGCCAGCACCGAGGGACAGCCGAACACTGAAGCTTTCTTT. This codes for CASTEGQPNTEAFF. This chain connects TRBV25-1 to TRBJ1-1, with 7 bases fitting TRBD1. Trimming cost V 7 bases and J 1 base; bases outside gene matches: 6. Germline V lookup: CDR1 MGHDK, CDR2 SYGVNS. This CDR3 spans 14 amino acids.

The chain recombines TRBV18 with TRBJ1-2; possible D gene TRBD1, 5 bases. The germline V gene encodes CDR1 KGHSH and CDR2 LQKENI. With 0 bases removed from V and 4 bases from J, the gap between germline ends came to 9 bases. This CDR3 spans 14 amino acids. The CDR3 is CASSPPKGAYGYTF. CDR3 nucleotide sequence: TGTGCCAGCTCACCACCAAAAGGGGCCTATGGCTACACCTTC.

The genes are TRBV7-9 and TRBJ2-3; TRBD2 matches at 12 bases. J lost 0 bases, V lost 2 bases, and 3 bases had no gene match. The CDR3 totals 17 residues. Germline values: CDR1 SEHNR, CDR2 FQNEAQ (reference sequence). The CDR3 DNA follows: TGTGCCAGCAGCTTAAGACTAGCGGGGGAGAGCACAGATACGCAGTATTTT. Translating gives CASSLRLAGESTDTQYF.

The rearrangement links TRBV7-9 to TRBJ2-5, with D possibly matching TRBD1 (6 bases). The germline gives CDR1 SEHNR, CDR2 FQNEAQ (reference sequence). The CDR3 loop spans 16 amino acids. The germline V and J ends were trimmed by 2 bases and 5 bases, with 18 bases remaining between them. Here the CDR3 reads CASSLLGGSPPETQYF. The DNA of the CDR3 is TGTGCCAGCAGCTTATTAGGGGGTTCCCCCCCGGAGACCCAGTACTTC.

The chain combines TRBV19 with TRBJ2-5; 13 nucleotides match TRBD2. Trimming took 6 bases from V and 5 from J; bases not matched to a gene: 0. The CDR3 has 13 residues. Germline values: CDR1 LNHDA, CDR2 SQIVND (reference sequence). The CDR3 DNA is TGTGCCAGTAGACTAGCGGGAGGGGAGACCCAGTACTTC. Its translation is CASRLAGGETQYF.

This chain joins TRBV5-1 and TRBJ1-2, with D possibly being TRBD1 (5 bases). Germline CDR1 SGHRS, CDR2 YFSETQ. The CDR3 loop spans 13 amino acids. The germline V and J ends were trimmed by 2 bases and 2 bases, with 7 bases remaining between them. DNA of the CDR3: TGCGCCAGCAGCTTTGACAGAAACTATGGCTACACCTTC. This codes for CASSFDRNYGYTF. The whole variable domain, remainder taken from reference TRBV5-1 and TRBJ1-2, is KAGVTQTPRYLIKTRGQQVTLSCSPISGHRSVSWYQQTPGQGLQFLFEYFSETQRNKGNFPGRFSGRQFSNSRSEMNVSTLELGDSALYLCASSFDRNYGYTFGSGTRLTVV.

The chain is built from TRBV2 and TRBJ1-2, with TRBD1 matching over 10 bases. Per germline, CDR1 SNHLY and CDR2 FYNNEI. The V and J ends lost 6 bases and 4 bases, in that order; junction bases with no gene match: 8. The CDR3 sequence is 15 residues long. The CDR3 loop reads CASSNRGQGGYGYTF. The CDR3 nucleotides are TGTGCCAGCAGCAACCGTGGACAGGGGGGCTATGGCTACACCTTC.

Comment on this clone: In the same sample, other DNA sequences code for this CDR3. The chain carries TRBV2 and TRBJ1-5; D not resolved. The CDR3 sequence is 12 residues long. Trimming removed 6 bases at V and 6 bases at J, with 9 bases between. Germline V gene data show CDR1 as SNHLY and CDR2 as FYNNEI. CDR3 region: CASSRVGQPQHF. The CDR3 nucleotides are TGTGCCAGCAGCCGGGTTGGTCAGCCCCAGCATTTT.

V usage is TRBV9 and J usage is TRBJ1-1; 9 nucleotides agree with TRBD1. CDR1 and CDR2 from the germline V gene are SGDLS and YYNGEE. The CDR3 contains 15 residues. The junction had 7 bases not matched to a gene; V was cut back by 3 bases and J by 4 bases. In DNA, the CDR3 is TGTGCCAGCAGCGGCGGTCAGACAGGGGGCACTGAAGCTTTCTTT. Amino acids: CASSGGQTGGTEAFF.

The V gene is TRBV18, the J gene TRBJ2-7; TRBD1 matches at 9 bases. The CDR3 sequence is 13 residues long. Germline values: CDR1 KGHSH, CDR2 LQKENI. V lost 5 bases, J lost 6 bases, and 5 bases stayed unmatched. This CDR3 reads CASSRTGASEQYF. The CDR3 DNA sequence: TGTGCCAGCTCAAGGACAGGGGCCAGCGAGCAGTACTTC.

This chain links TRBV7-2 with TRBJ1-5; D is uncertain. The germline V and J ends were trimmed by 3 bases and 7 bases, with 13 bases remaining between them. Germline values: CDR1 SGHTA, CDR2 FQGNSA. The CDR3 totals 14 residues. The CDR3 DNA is TGTGCCAGCAGCTTCCTCCGGTCGGGACAGCCCCAGCATTTT. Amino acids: CASSFLRSGQPQHF.

Written as DNA, the CDR3 is TGCGCCAGCAGCCAAGAATACGCTAGCGGGGAGACCCAGTACTTC. Its protein product is CASSQEYASGETQYF. The chain carries TRBV4-3 and TRBJ2-5, with TRBD2 matching 8 bases. The germline gives CDR1 LGHNA, CDR2 YSLEER. The CDR3 loop spans 15 amino acids. The V gene end was trimmed by 0 bases and the J gene end by 5 bases; junction bases not matched to a gene: 5.

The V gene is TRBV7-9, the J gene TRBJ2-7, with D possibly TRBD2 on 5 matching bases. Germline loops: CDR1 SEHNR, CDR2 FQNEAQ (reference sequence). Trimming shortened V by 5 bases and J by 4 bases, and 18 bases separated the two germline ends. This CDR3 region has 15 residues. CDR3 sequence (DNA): TGTGCCAGCAGCCGAGAGGAGGAGCGCGGGTACGAGCAGTACTTC. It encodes CASSREEERGYEQYF.

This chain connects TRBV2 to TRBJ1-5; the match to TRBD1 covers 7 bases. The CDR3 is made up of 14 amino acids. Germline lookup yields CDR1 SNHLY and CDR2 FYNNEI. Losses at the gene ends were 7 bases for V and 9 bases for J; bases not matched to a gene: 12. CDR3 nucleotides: TGTGCCAGCACCCGGGACAGCGCTCAGGGGCCCCAGCATTTT. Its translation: CASTRDSAQGPQHF.

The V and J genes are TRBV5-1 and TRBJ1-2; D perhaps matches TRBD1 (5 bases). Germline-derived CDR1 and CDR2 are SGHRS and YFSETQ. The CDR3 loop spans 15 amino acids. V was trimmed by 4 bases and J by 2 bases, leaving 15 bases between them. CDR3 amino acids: CASSGRTSPNYGYTF. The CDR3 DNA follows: TGCGCCAGCAGCGGGAGGACAAGCCCGAACTATGGCTACACCTTC.

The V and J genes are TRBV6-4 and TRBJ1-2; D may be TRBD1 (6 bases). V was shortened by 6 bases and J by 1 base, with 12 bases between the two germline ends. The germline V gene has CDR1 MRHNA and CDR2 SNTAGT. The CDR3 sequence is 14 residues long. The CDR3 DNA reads TGTGCCAGCAGCTACAGGGAAGTTAACTATGGCTACACCTTC. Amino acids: CASSYREVNYGYTF.

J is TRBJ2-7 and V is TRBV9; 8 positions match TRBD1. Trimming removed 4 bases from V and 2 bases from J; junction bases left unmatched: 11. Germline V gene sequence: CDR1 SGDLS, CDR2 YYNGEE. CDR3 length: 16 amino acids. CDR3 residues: CASSPGGRNWAYEQYF. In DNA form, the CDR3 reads TGTGCCAGCAGCCCAGGGGGCCGAAACTGGGCCTACGAGCAGTACTTC.

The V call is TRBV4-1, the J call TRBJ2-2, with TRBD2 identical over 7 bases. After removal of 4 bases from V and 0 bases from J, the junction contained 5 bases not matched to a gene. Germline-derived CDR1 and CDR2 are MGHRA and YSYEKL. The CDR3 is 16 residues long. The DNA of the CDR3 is TGCGCCAGCAGCCGGTTGGGGGGGGCGAACACCGGGGAGCTGTTTTTT. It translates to CASSRLGGANTGELFF.

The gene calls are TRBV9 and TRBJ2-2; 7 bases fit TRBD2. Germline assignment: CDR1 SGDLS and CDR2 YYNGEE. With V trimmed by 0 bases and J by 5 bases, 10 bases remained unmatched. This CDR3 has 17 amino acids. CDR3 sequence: CASSVAPSAGETGELFF. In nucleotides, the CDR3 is TGTGCCAGCAGCGTAGCTCCGTCGGCGGGAGAAACCGGGGAGCTGTTTTTT.

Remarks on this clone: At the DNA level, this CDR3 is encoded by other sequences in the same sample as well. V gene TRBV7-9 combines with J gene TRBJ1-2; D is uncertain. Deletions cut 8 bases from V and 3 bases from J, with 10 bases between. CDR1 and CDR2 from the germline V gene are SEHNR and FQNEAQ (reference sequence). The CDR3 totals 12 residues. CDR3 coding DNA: TGTGCCAGCGTACCGGGAGACTATGGCTACACCTTC. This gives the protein CASVPGDYGYTF.

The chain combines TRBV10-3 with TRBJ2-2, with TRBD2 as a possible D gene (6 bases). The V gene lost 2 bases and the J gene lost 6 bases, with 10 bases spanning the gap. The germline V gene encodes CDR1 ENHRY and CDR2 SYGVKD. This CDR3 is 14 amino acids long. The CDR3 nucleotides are TGTGCCATCAGTGAGAGGGGAGGTGCCGGGGAGCTGTTTTTT. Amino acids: CAISERGGAGELFF.

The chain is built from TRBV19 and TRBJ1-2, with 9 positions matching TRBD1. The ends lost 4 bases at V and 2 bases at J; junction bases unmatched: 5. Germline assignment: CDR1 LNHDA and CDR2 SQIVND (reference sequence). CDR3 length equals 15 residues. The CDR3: CASSTTGTGNYGYTF. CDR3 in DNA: TGTGCCAGTAGTACAACCGGGACAGGGAACTATGGCTACACCTTC.